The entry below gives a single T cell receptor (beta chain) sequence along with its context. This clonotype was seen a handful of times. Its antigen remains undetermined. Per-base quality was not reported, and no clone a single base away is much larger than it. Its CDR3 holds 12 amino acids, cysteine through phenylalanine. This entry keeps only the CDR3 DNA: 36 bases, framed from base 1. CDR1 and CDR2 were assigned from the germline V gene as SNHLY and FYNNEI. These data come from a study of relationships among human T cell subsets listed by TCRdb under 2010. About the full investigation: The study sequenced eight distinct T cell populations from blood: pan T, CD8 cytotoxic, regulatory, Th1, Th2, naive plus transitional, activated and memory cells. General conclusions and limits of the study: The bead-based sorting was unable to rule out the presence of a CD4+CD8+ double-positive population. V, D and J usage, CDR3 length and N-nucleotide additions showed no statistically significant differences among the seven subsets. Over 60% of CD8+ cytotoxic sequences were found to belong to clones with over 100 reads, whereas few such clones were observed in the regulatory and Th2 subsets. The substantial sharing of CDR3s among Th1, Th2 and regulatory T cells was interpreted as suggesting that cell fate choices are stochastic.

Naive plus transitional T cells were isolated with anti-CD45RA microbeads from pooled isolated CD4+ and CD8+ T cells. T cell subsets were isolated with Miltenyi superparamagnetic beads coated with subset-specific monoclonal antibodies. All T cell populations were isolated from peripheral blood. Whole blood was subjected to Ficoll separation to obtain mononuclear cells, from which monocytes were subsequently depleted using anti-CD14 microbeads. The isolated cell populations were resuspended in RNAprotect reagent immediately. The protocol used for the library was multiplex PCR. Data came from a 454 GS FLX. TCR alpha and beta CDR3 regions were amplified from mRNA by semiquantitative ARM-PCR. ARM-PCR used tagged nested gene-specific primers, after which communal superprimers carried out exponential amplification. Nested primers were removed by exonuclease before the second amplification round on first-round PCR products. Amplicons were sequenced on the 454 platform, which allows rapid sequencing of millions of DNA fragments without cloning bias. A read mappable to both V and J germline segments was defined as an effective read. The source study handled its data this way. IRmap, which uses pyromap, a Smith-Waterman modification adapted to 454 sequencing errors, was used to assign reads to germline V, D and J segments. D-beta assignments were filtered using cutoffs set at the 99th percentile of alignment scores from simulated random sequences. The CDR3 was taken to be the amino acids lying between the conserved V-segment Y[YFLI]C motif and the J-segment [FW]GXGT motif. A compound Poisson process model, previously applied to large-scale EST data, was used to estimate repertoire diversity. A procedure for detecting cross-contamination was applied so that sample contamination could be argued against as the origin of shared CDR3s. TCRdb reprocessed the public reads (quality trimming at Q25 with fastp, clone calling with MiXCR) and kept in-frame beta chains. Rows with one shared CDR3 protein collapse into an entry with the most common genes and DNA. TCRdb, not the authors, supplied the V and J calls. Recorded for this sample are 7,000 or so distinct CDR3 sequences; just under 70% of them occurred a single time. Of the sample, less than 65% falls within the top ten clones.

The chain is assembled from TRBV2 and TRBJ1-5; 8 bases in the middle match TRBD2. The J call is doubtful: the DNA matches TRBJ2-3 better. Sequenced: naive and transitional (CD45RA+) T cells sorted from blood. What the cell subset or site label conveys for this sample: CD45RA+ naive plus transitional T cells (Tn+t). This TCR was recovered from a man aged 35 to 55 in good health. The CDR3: CASSSQRGSQYF. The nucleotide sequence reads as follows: TGTGCCAGCAGTTCTCAGCGGGGGTCCCAGTATTTT.